This T cell receptor beta chain is drawn from a study of blood T cell repertoires in COVID-19. The repertoire was sequenced with immunoSEQ multiplex PCR; TCRdb's copy has only in-frame clones and lacks some. The sample carries 250,000 to 350,000 clones, approximately 88% recorded once. Trimming took 0 bases from V and 2 from J; bases not matched to a gene: 13. The CDR3 totals 19 residues. Germline-derived CDR1 and CDR2 are MGHRA and YSYEKL. The TCR sequence derives from a woman aged 25 to 39 who had recovered from COVID-19. Sequencing was performed on PBMCs or T cells enriched from blood (not recorded which). The J gene is TRBJ2-7, the V gene TRBV4-1; the match to TRBD2 covers 10 bases. CDR3 amino acids: CASSQDLLAGAAWTYEQYF. CDR3 nucleotide sequence: TGCGCCAGCAGCCAAGATCTTCTAGCGGGGGCCGCGTGGACCTACGAGCAGTACTTC.